Given below is one T cell receptor beta chain in context. The antigen this receptor binds is unknown. Qualities for individual bases were not recorded, and no much larger clone is one base off. The sample belongs to a study of response to subunit inactivated influenza vaccine (dated by TCRdb to 2017 to 2018). The study in broad terms: Deep quantitative T cell receptor repertoire profiling was used in the study to track responses to a trivalent subunit inactivated influenza vaccine.

Libraries were built with RT-PCR. TCRdb shows the sequencer as Illumina HiSeq 2500. TCRdb's own reprocessing of the public reads used fastp at Q25 and MiXCR and kept productive beta chains. Rows with one shared CDR3 protein collapse into an entry with the most common genes and DNA. The sample table lists 500,000 to 550,000 distinct CDR3 sequences, 6% to 9% of them with a count of one. The ten largest clones add up to approximately 13% of the sample. CDR3 length: 14 amino acids, cysteine to phenylalanine. Just the 42-base CDR3 DNA is kept, in frame starting at base 1. V lost 3 bases and J lost 10 bases; the stretch between them is 16 bases long. CDR1 and CDR2 were assigned from the germline V gene (reference sequence) as DFQATT and SNEGSKA. The study at large found these results: The authors suggested that each seasonal influenza vaccination may recruit only a limited number of new T cells.

Recombination joined TRBV20-1 with TRBJ1-6; TRBD1 is possibly the D segment (5 matching bases). This material consisted of PBMCs from blood, taken around 2 years after vaccination. The clonotype was recovered from a man between 50 and 75 years old who received an inactivated influenza vaccine. Donor details come from another sample of the same person, matched by shared clones. Here is the DNA: TGCAGTGCTAGTCTGGATCACAGGCAGTCACCCCTCCACTTT. Its protein reads: CSASLDHRQSPLHF.